The 2 T cell receptor beta chains listed next were all sequenced from one sample in a study of CD8+ T cells in alopecia areata. Treatment specified: oral pan-JAK inhibitor, 5-10 mg twice daily. Extracted from the samples, RNA was reverse transcribed into cDNA to serve as the sequencing template. Only in-frame clones appear in the TCRdb table, and some are missing; sequencing was by immunoSEQ multiplex PCR. The sample has about 190,000 clones; around three fifths are singletons. This specimen consisted of CD4+ T cells sorted from blood, obtained at week 4, from a patient treated with tofacitinib. These receptor sequences come from a human donor with alopecia areata.

This clone was counted once. The chain combines TRBV30 with TRBJ2-3; 7 bases agree with TRBD1. Trimming at V came to 4 bases and at J to 7 bases, leaving 5 bases not matched to a gene. Germline CDR1 reads GTSNPN; CDR2 reads SVGIG (reference sequence). The CDR3 sequence is 12 residues long. Here the CDR3 reads CAWTGDSYTQYF. CDR3 bases: TGTGCCTGGACTGGGGACAGTTATACGCAGTATTTT.

The chain has TRBV11-1 and TRBJ2-2, with TRBD2 identical over 13 bases. The V and J ends lost 5 bases and 4 bases, in that order; junction bases with no gene match: 7. Germline CDR1 is SGHAT and CDR2 is FQDESV (reference sequence). The CDR3 totals 17 residues. Here the CDR3 DNA reads TGTGCCAGCAGCGCACTAGCGGGGGGGCCCCTCACCGGGGAGCTGTTTTTT. Protein: CASSALAGGPLTGELFF.